The clone carrying this TCR beta chain was observed a handful of times. Its target is not known. The data belong to a study of T cell responses to AZD1222 COVID-19 vaccine. This CDR3 contains 12 residues. Overall study findings and caveats: Researchers took repertoire samples only after the peak T cell response had come. White British people made up most donors, females outnumbered males, and clonal diversity was possibly underestimated. Increased Spike-specific TCR breadth and depth were observed after two AZD1222 doses. Among AZD1222 vaccinees, only 5 to 7 were seropositive at baseline.

Profiled with immunoSEQ multiplex PCR; TCRdb holds only in-frame clones, not every one. The sample carries about 110,000 clones, approximately 90% recorded once. This specimen consisted of peripheral blood, obtained on day 0 of AZD1222 vaccination. The source is an adult in good health. This sequence joins TRBV21-1 and TRBJ1-2; TRBD1 was called by the table and not checked on the DNA. TRBV21-1 is designated a pseudogene. CDR3 loop: CASSRWTPGYTF. In DNA, the CDR3 is TGTGCCAGCAGCAGATGGACACCTGGCTACACCTTC.